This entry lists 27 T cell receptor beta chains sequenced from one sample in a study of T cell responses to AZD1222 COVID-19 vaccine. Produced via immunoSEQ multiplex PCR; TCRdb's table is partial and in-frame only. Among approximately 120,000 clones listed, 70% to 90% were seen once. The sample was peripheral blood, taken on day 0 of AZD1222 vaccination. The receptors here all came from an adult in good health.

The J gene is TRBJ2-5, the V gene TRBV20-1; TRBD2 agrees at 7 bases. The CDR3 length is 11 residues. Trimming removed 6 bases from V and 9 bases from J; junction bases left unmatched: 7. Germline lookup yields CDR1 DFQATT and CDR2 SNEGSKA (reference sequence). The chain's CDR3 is CSASREEAQYF. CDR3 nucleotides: TGCAGTGCCAGCCGGGAGGAGGCCCAGTACTTC.

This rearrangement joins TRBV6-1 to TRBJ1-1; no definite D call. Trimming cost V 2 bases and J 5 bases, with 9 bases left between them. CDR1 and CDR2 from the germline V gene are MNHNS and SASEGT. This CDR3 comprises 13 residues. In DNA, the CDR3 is TGTGCCAGCAGTGAAAGGGAAGGTACTGAAGCTTTCTTT. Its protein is CASSEREGTEAFF.

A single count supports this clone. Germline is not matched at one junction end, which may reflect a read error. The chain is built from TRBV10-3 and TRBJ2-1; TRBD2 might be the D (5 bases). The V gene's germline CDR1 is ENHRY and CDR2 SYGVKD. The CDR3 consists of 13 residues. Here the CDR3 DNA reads TGTACCATCAATTGGGAGAGATACAATGAGCAGTTCTTC. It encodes CTINWERYNEQFF.

This CDR3 reads CASSLSTGANSPLHF. CDR3 DNA sequence: TGTGCCAGCAGCCTTTCAACAGGGGCTAATTCACCCCTCCACTTT. This chain joins TRBV14 and TRBJ1-6; 7 positions match TRBD1. The V segment lost 4 bases and the J segment 6 bases; nucleotides outside the gene matches: 6. The CDR3 consists of 15 residues. The germline V gene has CDR1 SGHDN and CDR2 FVKESK.

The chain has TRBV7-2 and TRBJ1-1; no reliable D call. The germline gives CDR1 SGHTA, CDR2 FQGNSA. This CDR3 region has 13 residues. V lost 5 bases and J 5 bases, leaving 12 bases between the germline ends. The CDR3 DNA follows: TGTGCCAGCAGCCTTAGAGGTAGGACTGAAGCTTTCTTT. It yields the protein CASSLRGRTEAFF. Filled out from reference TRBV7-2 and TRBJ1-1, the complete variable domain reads GAGVSQSPSNKVTEKGKDVELRCDPISGHTALYWYRQSLGQGLEFLIYFQGNSAPDKSGLPSDRFSAERTGGSVSTLTIQRTQQEDSAVYLCASSLRGRTEAFFGQGTRLTVV.

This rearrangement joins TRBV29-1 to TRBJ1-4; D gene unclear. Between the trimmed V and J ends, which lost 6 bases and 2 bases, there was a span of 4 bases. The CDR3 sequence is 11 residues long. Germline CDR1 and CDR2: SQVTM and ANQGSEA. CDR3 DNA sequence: TGCAGCGTCGGGACTAATGAAAAACTGTTTTTT. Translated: CSVGTNEKLFF.

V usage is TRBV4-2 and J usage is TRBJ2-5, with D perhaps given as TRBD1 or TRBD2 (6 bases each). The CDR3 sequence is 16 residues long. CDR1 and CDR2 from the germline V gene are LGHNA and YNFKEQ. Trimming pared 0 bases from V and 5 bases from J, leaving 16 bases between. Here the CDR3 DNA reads TGTGCCAGCAGCCAAGAGGGGGGCCAGAGTTGGGAGACCCAGTACTTC. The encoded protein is CASSQEGGQSWETQYF.

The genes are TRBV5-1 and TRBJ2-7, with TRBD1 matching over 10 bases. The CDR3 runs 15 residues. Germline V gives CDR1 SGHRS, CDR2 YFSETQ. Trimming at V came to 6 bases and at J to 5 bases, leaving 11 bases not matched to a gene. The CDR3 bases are TGCGCCAGCAACCCACACGGGACAGGGGTTAACGAGCAGTACTTC. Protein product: CASNPHGTGVNEQYF.

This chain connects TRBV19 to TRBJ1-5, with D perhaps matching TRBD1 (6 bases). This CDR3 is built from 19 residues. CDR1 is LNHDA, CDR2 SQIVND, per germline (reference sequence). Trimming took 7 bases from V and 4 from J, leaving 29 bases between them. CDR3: CASIAAPLDRPRGNQPQHF. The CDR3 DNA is TGTGCCAGTATCGCCGCCCCCCTCGACAGGCCAAGGGGGAATCAGCCCCAGCATTTT.

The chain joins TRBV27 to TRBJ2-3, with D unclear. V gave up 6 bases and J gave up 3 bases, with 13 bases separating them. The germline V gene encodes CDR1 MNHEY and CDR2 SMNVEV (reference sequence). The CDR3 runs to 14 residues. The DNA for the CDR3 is TGTGCCAGCAGCCAAGTCAGCTATACAGATACGCAGTATTTT. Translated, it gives CASSQVSYTDTQYF.

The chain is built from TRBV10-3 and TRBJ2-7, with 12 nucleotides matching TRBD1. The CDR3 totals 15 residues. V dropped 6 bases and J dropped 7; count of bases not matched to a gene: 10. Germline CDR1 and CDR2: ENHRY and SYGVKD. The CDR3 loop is CAISQPGQGAQEQYF. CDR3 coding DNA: TGTGCCATCAGCCAGCCGGGACAGGGGGCTCAGGAGCAGTACTTC.

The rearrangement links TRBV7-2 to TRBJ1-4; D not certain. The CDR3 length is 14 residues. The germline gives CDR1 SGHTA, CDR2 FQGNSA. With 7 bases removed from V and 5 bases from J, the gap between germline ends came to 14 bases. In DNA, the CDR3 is TGTGCCAGCACCGGGGTAATCGGGAATGAAAAACTGTTTTTT. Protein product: CASTGVIGNEKLFF.

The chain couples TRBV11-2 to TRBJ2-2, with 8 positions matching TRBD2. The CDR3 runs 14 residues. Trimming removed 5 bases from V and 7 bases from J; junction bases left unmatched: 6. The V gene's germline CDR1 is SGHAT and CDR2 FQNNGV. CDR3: CASSLTSGGGELFF. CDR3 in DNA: TGTGCCAGCAGCCTAACTAGCGGAGGCGGGGAGCTGTTTTTT. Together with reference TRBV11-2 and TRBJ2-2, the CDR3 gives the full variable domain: EAGVAQSPRYKIIEKRQSVAFWCNPISGHATLYWYQQILGQGPKLLIQFQNNGVVDDSQLPKDRFSAERLKGVDSTLKIQPAKLEDSAVYLCASSLTSGGGELFFGEGSRLTVL.

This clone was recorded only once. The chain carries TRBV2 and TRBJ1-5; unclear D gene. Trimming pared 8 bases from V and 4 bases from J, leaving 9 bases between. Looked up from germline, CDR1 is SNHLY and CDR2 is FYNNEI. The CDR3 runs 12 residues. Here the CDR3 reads CASDSRNQPQHF. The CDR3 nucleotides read TGTGCCAGCGATTCCAGAAATCAGCCCCAGCATTTT.

CDR3 DNA: TGTGCCAGCAGGGCAGGGAGCTCCTACAATGAGCAGTTCTTC. Its translation is CASRAGSSYNEQFF. V usage is TRBV6-5 and J usage is TRBJ2-1; D is perhaps TRBD1 or TRBD2 (5 bases each). CDR3 length: 14 residues. Germline V gene sequence: CDR1 MNHEY, CDR2 SVGAGI. V gave up 6 bases and J gave up 0 bases, with 9 bases separating them.

The CDR3 loop is CASSYSWGGNDEQYF. The CDR3 DNA is TGTGCCAGCAGTTACTCTTGGGGGGGGAATGACGAGCAGTACTTC. V gene TRBV6-6 combines with J gene TRBJ2-7, with 7 bases lining up with TRBD2. The CDR3 covers 15 residues. The V gene's germline CDR1 is MNHNY and CDR2 SVGAGI (reference sequence). Trimming removed 0 bases from V and 5 bases from J; junction bases left unmatched: 7.

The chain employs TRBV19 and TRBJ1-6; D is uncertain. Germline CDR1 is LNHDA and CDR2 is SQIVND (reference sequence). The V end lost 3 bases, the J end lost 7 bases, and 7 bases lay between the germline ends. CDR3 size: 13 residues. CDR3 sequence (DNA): TGTGCCAGTAGTATTGAGCTAAATTCACCCCTCCACTTT. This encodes CASSIELNSPLHF.

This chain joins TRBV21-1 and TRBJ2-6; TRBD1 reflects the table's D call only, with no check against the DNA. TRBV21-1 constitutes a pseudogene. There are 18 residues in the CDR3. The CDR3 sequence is CASSTDRDTDSGANVLTF. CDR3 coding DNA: TGTGCCAGCAGCACCGACCGGGACACCGACTCTGGGGCCAACGTCCTGACTTTC.

The CDR3 loop is CSASTGRTDTQYF. CDR3 coding DNA: TGCAGTGCTAGTACAGGCCGCACAGATACGCAGTATTTT. The chain couples TRBV20-1 to TRBJ2-3; a weak D match, TRBD1 (5 bases). Germline V gives CDR1 DFQATT, CDR2 SNEGSKA (reference sequence). CDR3 length: 13 residues. V lost 3 bases and J lost 1, with 8 bases in between.

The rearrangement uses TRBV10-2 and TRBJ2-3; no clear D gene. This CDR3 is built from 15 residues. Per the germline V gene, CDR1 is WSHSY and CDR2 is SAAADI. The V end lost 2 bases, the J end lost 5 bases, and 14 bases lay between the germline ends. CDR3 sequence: CASSEGSGRGDTQYF. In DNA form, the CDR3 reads TGCGCCAGCAGTGAGGGCTCCGGCCGCGGAGATACGCAGTATTTT.

CDR3 nucleotide sequence: TGTGCCAGTAGTTTCGACACCTATGGCTACACCTTC. Its protein product is CASSFDTYGYTF. The chain joins TRBV19 to TRBJ1-2; no clear D gene. The CDR3 sequence is 12 residues long. Trimming pared 5 bases from V and 4 bases from J, leaving 8 bases between. In germline, CDR1 is LNHDA, CDR2 SQIVND (reference sequence). The full variable domain, rest sourced from reference TRBV19 and TRBJ1-2, is DGGITQSPKYLFRKEGQNVTLSCEQNLNHDAMYWYRQDPGQGLRLIYYSQIVNDFQKGDIAEGYSVSREKKESFPLTVTSAQKNPTAFYLCASSFDTYGYTFGSGTRLTVV.

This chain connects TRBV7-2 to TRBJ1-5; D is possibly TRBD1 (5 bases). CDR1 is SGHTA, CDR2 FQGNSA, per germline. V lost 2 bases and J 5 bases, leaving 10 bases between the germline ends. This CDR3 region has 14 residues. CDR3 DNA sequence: TGTGCCAGCAGCTTATTGGGAGGGGATCAGCCCCAGCATTTT. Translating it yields CASSLLGGDQPQHF. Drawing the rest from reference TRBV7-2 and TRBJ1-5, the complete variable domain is GAGVSQSPSNKVTEKGKDVELRCDPISGHTALYWYRQSLGQGLEFLIYFQGNSAPDKSGLPSDRFSAERTGGSVSTLTIQRTQQEDSAVYLCASSLLGGDQPQHFGDGTRLSIL.

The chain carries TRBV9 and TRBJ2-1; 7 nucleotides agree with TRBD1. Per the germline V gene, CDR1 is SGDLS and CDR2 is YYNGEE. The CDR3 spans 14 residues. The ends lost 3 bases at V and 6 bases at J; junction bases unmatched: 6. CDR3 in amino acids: CASSGQGMGNEQFF. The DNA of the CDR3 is TGTGCCAGCAGCGGACAGGGAATGGGCAATGAGCAGTTCTTC.

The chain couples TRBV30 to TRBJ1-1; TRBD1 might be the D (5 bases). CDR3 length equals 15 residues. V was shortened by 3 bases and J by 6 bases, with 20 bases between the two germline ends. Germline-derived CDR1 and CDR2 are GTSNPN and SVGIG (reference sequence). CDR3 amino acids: CAWRVGNNGGAEAFF. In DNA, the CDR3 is TGTGCCTGGAGGGTTGGCAATAATGGGGGGGCTGAAGCTTTCTTT.

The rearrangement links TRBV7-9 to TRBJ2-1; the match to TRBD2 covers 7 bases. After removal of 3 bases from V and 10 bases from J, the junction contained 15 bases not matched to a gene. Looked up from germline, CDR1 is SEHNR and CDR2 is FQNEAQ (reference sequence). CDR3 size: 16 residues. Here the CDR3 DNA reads TGTGCCAGCAGCTTGTTGGTGGGGTGGACTAGTCCCGAGCAGTTCTTC. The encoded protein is CASSLLVGWTSPEQFF.

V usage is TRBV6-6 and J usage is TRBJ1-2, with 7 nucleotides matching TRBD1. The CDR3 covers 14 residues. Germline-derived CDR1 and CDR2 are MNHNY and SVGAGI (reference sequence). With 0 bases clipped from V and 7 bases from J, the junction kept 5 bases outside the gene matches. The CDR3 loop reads CASSYSGQFSGYTF. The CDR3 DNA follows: TGTGCCAGCAGTTACTCGGGACAGTTCAGTGGCTACACCTTC.

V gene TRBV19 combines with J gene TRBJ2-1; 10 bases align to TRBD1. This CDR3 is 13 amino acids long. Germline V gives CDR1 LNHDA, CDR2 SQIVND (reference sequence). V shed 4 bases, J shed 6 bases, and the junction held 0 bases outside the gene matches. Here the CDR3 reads CASSRTGGNEQFF. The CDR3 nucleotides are TGTGCCAGTAGTAGGACAGGGGGCAATGAGCAGTTCTTC.